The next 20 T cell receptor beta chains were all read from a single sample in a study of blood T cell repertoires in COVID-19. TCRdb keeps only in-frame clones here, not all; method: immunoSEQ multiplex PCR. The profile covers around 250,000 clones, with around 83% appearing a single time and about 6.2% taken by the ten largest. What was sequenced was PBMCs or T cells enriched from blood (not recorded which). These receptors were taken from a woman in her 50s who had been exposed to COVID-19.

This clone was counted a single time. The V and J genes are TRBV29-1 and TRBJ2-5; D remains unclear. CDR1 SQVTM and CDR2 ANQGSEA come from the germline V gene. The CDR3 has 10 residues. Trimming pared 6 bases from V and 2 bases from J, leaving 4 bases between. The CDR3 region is CSVEQETQYF. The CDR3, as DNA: TGCAGCGTAGAGCAAGAGACCCAGTACTTC.

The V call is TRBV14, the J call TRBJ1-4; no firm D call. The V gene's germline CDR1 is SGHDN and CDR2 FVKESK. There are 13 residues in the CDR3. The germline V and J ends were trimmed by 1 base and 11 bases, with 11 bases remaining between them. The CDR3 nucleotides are TGTGCCAGCAGCCAAGTTAAGTCGGGGAAACTGTTTTTT. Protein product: CASSQVKSGKLFF.

Written as DNA, the CDR3 is TGTGCCAGCAGCCAAACTGGGTTTGGTGGGGGGGTGAGTGAAGCTTTCTTT. This gives the protein CASSQTGFGGGVSEAFF. The V call is TRBV3-1 (or the pseudogene TRBV3-2), the J call TRBJ1-1; D might be TRBD1 (5 bases). This CDR3 has 17 amino acids. The V and J ends lost 2 bases and 7 bases respectively, with 23 bases between them. Germline CDR1 reads LGHDT; CDR2 reads YNNKEL (reference sequence).

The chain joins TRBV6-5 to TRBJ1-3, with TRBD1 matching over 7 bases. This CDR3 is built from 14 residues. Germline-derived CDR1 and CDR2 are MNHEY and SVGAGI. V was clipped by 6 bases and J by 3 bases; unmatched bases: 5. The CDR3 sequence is CASSPTGIGNTIYF. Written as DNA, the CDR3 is TGTGCCAGCAGCCCGACAGGGATTGGAAACACCATATATTTT.

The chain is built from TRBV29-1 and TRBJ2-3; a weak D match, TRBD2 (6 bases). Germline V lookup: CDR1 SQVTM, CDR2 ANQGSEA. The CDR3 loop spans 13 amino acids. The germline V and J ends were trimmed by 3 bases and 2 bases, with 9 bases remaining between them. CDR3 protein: CSVEEGFTDTQYF. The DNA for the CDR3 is TGCAGCGTTGAGGAGGGATTCACAGATACGCAGTATTTT.

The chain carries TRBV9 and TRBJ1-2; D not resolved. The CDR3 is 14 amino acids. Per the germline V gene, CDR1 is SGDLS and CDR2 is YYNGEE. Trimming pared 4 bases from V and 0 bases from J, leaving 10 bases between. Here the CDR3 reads CASSPRLANYGYTF. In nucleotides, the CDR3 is TGTGCCAGCAGCCCCCGTTTAGCTAACTATGGCTACACCTTC.

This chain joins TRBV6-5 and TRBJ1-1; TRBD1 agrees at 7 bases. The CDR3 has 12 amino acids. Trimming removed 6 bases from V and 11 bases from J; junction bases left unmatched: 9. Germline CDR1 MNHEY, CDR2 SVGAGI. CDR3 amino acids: CASSQGGAGAFF. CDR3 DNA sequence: TGTGCCAGCAGCCAAGGGGGCGCCGGCGCTTTCTTT.

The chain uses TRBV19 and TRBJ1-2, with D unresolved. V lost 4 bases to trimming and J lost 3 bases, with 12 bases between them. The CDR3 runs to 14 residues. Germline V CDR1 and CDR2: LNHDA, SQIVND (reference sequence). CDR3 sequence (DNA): TGTGCCAGTAGTAGGGCAGCTGACCACTATGGCTACACCTTC. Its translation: CASSRAADHYGYTF.

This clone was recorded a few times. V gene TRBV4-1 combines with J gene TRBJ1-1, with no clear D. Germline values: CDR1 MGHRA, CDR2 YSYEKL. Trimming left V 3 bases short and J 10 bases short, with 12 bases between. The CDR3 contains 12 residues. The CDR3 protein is CASSQATGRAFF. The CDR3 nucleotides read TGCGCCAGCAGCCAGGCAACGGGGAGAGCTTTCTTT.

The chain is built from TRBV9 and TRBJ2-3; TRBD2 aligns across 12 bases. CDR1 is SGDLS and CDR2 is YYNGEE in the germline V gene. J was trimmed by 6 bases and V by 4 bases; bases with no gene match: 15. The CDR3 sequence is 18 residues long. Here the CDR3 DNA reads TGTGCCAGCAGCCGCGCGGCGAGACTAGCGGGGGCAGGGGATACGCAGTATTTT. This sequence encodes CASSRAARLAGAGDTQYF.

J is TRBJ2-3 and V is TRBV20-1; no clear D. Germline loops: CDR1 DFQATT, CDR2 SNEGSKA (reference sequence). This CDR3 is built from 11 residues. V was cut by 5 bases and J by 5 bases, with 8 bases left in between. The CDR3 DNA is TGCAGTGCTTACGCGTTAGATACGCAGTATTTT. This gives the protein CSAYALDTQYF.

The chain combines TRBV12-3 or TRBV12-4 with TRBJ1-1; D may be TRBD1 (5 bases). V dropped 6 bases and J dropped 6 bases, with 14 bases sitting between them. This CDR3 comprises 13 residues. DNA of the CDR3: TGTGCCAGCAGCCCCTCCGAAGGGGCTGAAGCTTTCTTT. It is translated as CASSPSEGAEAFF.

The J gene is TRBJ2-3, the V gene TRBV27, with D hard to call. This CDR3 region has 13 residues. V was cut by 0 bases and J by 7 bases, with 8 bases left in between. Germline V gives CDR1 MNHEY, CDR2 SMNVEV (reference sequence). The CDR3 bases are TGTGCCAGCAGTTTATCCCTGAGGAATACGCAGTATTTT. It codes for CASSLSLRNTQYF.

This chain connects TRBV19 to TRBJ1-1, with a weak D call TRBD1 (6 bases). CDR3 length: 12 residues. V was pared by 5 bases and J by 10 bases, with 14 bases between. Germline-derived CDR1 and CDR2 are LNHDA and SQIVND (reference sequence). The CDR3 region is CASSVGRQVAFF. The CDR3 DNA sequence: TGTGCCAGTAGTGTCGGTCGACAGGTAGCTTTCTTT.

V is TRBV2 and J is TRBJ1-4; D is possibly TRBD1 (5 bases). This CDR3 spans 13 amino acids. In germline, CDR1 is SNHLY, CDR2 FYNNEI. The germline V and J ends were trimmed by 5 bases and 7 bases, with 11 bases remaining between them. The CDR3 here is CASSRGGSEKLFF. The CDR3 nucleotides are TGTGCCAGCAGTCGGGGGGGAAGTGAAAAACTGTTTTTT.

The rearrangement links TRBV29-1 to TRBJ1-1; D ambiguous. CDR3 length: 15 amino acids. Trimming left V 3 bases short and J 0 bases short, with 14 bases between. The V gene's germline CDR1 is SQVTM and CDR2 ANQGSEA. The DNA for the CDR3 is TGCAGCGTTGAGAACGGAGGAGGCCTGAACACTGAAGCTTTCTTT. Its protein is CSVENGGGLNTEAFF.

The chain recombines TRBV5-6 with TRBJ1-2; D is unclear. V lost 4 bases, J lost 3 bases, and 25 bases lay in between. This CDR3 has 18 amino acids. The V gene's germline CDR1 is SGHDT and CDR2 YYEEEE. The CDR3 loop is CASSTEPRDIWADYGYTF. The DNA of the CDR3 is TGTGCCAGCAGCACGGAGCCACGGGATATTTGGGCTGACTATGGCTACACCTTC.

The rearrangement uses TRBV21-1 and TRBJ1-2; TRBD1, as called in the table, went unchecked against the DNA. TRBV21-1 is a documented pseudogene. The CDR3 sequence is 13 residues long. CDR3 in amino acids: CASNRTGGYGYTF. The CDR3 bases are TGTGCCAGCAACAGGACAGGGGGCTATGGCTACACCTTC.

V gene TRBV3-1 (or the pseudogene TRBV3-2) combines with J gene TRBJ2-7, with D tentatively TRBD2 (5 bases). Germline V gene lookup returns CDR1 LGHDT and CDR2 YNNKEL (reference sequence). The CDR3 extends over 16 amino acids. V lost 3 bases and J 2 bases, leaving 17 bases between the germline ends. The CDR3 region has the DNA TGTGCCAGCAGCCAGACCGGAAAGCTGAGGGCCTACGAGCAGTACTTC. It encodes CASSQTGKLRAYEQYF.

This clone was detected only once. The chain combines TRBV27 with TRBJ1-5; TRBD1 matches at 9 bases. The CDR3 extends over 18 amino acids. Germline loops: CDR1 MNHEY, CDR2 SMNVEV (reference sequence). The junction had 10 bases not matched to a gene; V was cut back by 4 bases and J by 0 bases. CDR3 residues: CASSSFGTGSYSNQPQHF. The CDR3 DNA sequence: TGTGCCAGCAGTTCTTTTGGGACAGGGAGCTATAGCAATCAGCCCCAGCATTTT.